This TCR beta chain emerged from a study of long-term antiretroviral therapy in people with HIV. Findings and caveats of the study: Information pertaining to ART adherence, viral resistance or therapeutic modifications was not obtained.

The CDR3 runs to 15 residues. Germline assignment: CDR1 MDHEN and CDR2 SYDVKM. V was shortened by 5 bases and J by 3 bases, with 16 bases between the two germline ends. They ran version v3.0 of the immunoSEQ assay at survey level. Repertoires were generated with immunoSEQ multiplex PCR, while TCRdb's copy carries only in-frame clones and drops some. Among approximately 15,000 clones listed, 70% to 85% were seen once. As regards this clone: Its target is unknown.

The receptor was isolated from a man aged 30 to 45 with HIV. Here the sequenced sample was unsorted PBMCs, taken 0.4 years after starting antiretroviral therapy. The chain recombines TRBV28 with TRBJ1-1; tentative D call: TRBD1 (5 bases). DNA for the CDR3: TGTGCCAGCAGTACGGGGACGGTTGGGGACACTGAAGCTTTCTTT. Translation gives CASSTGTVGDTEAFF.